The 16 T cell receptor beta chains presented below share a single source sample, sequenced in a study of blood T cell repertoires in COVID-19. Profiled with immunoSEQ multiplex PCR; TCRdb holds only in-frame clones, not every one. Of about 300,000 clones in the sample, 70% to 90% were seen once. The material sequenced was PBMCs or T cells enriched from blood (not recorded which). The source is a woman aged 30 to 39 who had recovered from COVID-19.

The rearrangement joins TRBV2 to TRBJ2-2; 12 positions agree with TRBD2. V lost 6 bases and J lost 6; bases outside the gene matches: 5. The CDR3 totals 15 residues. Germline CDR1 SNHLY, CDR2 FYNNEI. As DNA, the CDR3 is TGTGCCAGCAGGGCTAGCGGGGGGGCCCCCGGGGAGCTGTTTTTT. Translation gives CASRASGGAPGELFF.

Notes on this clone: Other DNA variants within this sample encode the same CDR3. This chain joins TRBV18 and TRBJ2-3, with D perhaps matching TRBD2 (7 bases). CDR1 is KGHSH, CDR2 LQKENI, per germline. CDR3 size: 14 residues. Between the trimmed V and J ends, which lost 2 bases and 4 bases, there was a span of 10 bases. The CDR3 nucleotides are TGTGCCAGCTCACCAGGAGGGGGGGCAGATACGCAGTATTTT. It is translated as CASSPGGGADTQYF.

The genes are TRBV2 and TRBJ1-2; D gene unclear. The CDR3 has 11 amino acids. Trimming removed 7 bases at V and 8 bases at J, with 11 bases between. Germline V gives CDR1 SNHLY, CDR2 FYNNEI. The CDR3 region has the DNA TGTGCCAGCAATTCGGGAGAAGGCTACACCTTC. Its translation is CASNSGEGYTF. The variable domain in full, with the rest retrieved from reference TRBV2 and TRBJ1-2, is EPEVTQTPSHQVTQMGQEVILRCVPISNHLYFYWYRQILGQKVEFLVSFYNNEISEKSEIFDDQFSVERPDGSNFTLKIRSTKLEDSAMYFCASNSGEGYTFGSGTRLTVV.

This rearrangement joins TRBV7-9 to TRBJ1-1; perhaps TRBD1 as D (5 bases). CDR1 SEHNR and CDR2 FQNEAQ come from the germline V gene (reference sequence). The CDR3 covers 14 residues. The ends were cut back, 5 bases at V and 8 bases at J, with 18 bases in the middle. The CDR3 sequence is CASSPGGTRFEAFF. In nucleotides, the CDR3 is TGTGCCAGCAGCCCCGGGGGGACCCGCTTCGAAGCTTTCTTT.

This clone was observed a single time. The chain has TRBV6-1 and TRBJ1-1; D is ambiguous. The CDR3 is 11 amino acids. Trimming left V 10 bases short and J 2 bases short, with 8 bases between. Germline V CDR1 and CDR2: MNHNS, SASEGT. The CDR3 here is CATFKNTEAFF. As DNA, the CDR3 is TGTGCCACCTTTAAAAACACTGAAGCTTTCTTT.

The sample holds one count of this clone. This chain joins TRBV3-1 (or the pseudogene TRBV3-2) and TRBJ2-1; 10 bases fit TRBD2. The CDR3 spans 17 residues. V was pared by 0 bases and J by 2 bases, with 4 bases of the junction left unmatched. Germline CDR1 reads LGHDT; CDR2 reads YNNKEL (reference sequence). CDR3 bases: TGTGCCAGCAGCCAAGATGCAGCGGGGGGGGCCTACAATGAGCAGTTCTTC. Its translation is CASSQDAAGGAYNEQFF.

Points on this clone: In the same sample, other DNA sequences code for this CDR3. The rearrangement uses TRBV5-1 and TRBJ1-1, with 7 positions matching TRBD1. CDR1 is SGHRS and CDR2 is YFSETQ in the germline V gene. The CDR3 is 14 residues long. J was trimmed by 5 bases and V by 0 bases; bases with no gene match: 4. The CDR3 DNA reads TGCGCCAGCAGCTTGGACGGCAGGGGGACTGAAGCTTTCTTT. This gives the protein CASSLDGRGTEAFF.

The chain links TRBV29-1 to TRBJ2-7, with a possible D match to TRBD2 (5 bases). Per germline, CDR1 SQVTM and CDR2 ANQGSEA. The CDR3 sequence is 12 residues long. Trimming stripped 6 bases from V and 3 bases from J, with 12 bases between. For the CDR3, the DNA is TGCAGCGTCGTTTGGGGAGACTACGAGCAGTACTTC. This gives the protein CSVVWGDYEQYF.

The chain employs TRBV3-1 (or the pseudogene TRBV3-2) and TRBJ1-1, with 9 bases identical to TRBD1. V shed 4 bases and J 4 bases; nucleotides not matched to a gene: 7. The CDR3 has 15 residues. Germline CDR1 is LGHDT and CDR2 is YNNKEL (reference sequence). In DNA, the CDR3 is TGTGCCAGCAGCCGAGAGACAGGGGGAGGCACTGAAGCTTTCTTT. This gives the protein CASSRETGGGTEAFF.

This clone was seen a few times. The V gene is TRBV9, the J gene TRBJ2-7, with D hard to call. Trimming cost V 2 bases and J 0 bases, with 9 bases left between them. The length of the CDR3 is 14 residues. The germline gives CDR1 SGDLS, CDR2 YYNGEE. CDR3 coding DNA: TGTGCCAGCAGCGTGCAGGTGAGCTCCTACGAGCAGTACTTC. Translation gives CASSVQVSSYEQYF.

The chain recombines TRBV7-3 with TRBJ1-6, with D tentatively TRBD1 (6 bases). The CDR3 is 15 amino acids. Trimming took off 0 bases at V and 8 bases at J, with 11 bases between the two ends. The germline V gene encodes CDR1 SGHTA and CDR2 FQGTGA. The CDR3 reads CASSLTGRGDSPLHF. DNA of the CDR3: TGTGCCAGCAGCTTAACGGGCAGGGGCGATTCACCCCTCCACTTT.

The rearrangement links TRBV9 to TRBJ2-2, with 8 bases identical to TRBD2. CDR1 and CDR2 (germline): SGDLS, YYNGEE. J was trimmed by 4 bases and V by 0 bases; bases with no gene match: 2. CDR3 length: 15 residues. The CDR3 loop reads CASSVGGGLTGELFF. The CDR3 DNA is TGTGCCAGCAGCGTAGGCGGGGGGCTCACCGGGGAGCTGTTTTTT.

This chain joins TRBV7-2 and TRBJ2-3; a possible D gene is TRBD2 (5 bases). This CDR3 has 15 residues. Germline V lookup: CDR1 SGHTA, CDR2 FQGNSA. V shed 4 bases and J shed 9 bases, with 20 bases lying between them. CDR3 in DNA: TGTGCCAGCAGCTACACCTCTCGGGGAACGAGGACGCAGTATTTT. This encodes CASSYTSRGTRTQYF.

This rearrangement joins TRBV5-1 to TRBJ1-1, with TRBD1 identical over 9 bases. This CDR3 has 15 amino acids. The junction had 4 bases not matched to a gene; V was cut back by 0 bases and J by 4 bases. Germline V lookup: CDR1 SGHRS, CDR2 YFSETQ. The CDR3 spells CASSLDGTGSTEAFF. In nucleotides, the CDR3 is TGCGCCAGCAGCTTGGACGGGACAGGGAGCACTGAAGCTTTCTTT.

The chain uses TRBV7-6 and TRBJ1-1; the match to TRBD1 covers 11 bases. Germline trimming cut 4 bases from V and 4 bases from J; bases unmatched to any gene: 8. The CDR3 totals 16 residues. CDR1 is SGHVS, CDR2 FNYEAQ, per germline. CDR3 amino acids: CASSSLSGQGGTEAFF. The CDR3 nucleotides read TGTGCCAGCAGCTCACTATCGGGACAGGGGGGCACTGAAGCTTTCTTT.

The chain combines TRBV4-1 with TRBJ2-3; 7 nucleotides line up with TRBD2. CDR3 length: 15 residues. The V gene end was trimmed by 2 bases and the J gene end by 5 bases; junction bases not matched to a gene: 7. Germline CDR1 reads MGHRA; CDR2 reads YSYEKL. The CDR3 DNA reads as TGCGCCAGCAGCCAAAATGGGAGGGTAGGAGATACGCAGTATTTT. Translating gives CASSQNGRVGDTQYF.